This record concerns one T cell receptor beta chain sequence. This record belongs to a study of PD-1 blockade in mismatch repair-deficient tumors. Some clones are missing from TCRdb's copy, which holds only in-frame ones; the method was immunoSEQ multiplex PCR. The repertoire consists of some 130,000 clones, with 88% occurring once and the leading ten covering approximately 12%. V lost 2 bases to trimming and J lost 11 bases; unmatched junction nucleotides: 7. Germline V gene sequence: CDR1 MGHRA, CDR2 YSYEKL. The CDR3 loop spans 14 amino acids. Mismatch repair deficiency was confirmed in all patients, by PCR or immunohistochemistry. TCRs were sequenced from a few patients responding to pembrolizumab.

The material was peripheral blood, obtained 72 weeks after starting pembrolizumab. The chain is built from TRBV4-1 and TRBJ1-4; 8 bases map to TRBD1. This receptor was taken from an adult with mismatch repair-deficient cancer. DNA for the CDR3: TGCGCCAGCAGCCAAATTTCCGGGACAGGTAAACTGTTTTTT. This gives the protein CASSQISGTGKLFF.